This T cell receptor beta chain derives from a study of Ad26.COV2.S vaccination and SARS-CoV-2 variants. At the level of the study: Recipients of Ad26.COV2.S got it intramuscularly, once or twice 56 days apart.

About this clone itself: Its antigen is still unknown.

J was trimmed by 0 bases and V by 2 bases; bases with no gene match: 6. The CDR3 consists of 16 residues. Germline loops: CDR1 KGHDR, CDR2 SFDVKD. TCRdb's copy holds only in-frame clones and misses some; the assay was immunoSEQ multiplex PCR. The sample has around 300,000 clones; 75% to 90% are singletons. Treatment reported: roughly 19 received Ad26.COV2.S at low or high dose, single or two shots; several received placebo; per-sample allocation not given. Specimens were obtained on day 63 following the first vaccine or placebo injection. Donation came from an adult in Boston who was aged 18-55 years. Study conclusions and caveats: For non-spike TCRs, breadth in vaccine recipients resembled that in placebo recipients.

This TCR came from a person aged 18-65 years who received the Ad26.COV2.S COVID-19 vaccine or a placebo. This sequence joins TRBV24-1 and TRBJ2-7; the match to TRBD2 covers 7 bases. Specimen: peripheral blood, collected in a trial of Ad26.COV2.S vaccine versus placebo. The CDR3 DNA is TGTGCCACCAGTGATTCGGCGGGCGGGGGCTCCTACGAGCAGTACTTC. This sequence encodes CATSDSAGGGSYEQYF.